This T cell receptor beta chain was sequenced in a study of blood T cells in healthy people across ages. Study-level results: The CMV status of each donor remained undetermined, and this could have confounded shifts in expanded clonotypes.

Per the germline V gene, CDR1 is SGDLS and CDR2 is YYNGEE. Trimming shortened V by 3 bases and J by 9 bases, and 13 bases separated the two germline ends. The CDR3 has 13 amino acids. Donor samples were obtained from healthy Caucasian individuals from Russia, aged 6 to 90. Peripheral blood, roughly 11 milliliters per donor, was collected. The study isolated at least 6.5 million PBMCs from each sample. Concerning this clonotype: As yet, its antigen is unknown.

Primed by a sample-barcoded 5' primer and a J-beta primer mix, a second PCR proceeded for 7 to 11 cycles. A single record per CDR3 protein comes from TCRdb applying MiXCR to the 5' RACE reads. The sample lists about 690,000 distinct CDR3 sequences; over 40% were seen once. The TCR sequence derives from a man older than 75 in good health. The sample consisted of blood. The chain joins TRBV9 to TRBJ2-1; D could derive from TRBD1 or TRBD2 (6 bases each). CDR3 nucleotide sequence: TGTGCCAGCAGCGAATACGGGGGCTGTGAGCAGTTCTTC. Protein sequence: CASSEYGGCEQFF.